What follows is one T cell receptor (beta chain) and its context. The length of the CDR3 is 15 residues. V lost 5 bases to trimming and J lost 6 bases; unmatched junction nucleotides: 9. CDR1 and CDR2 from the germline V gene are MNHNY and SVGAGI (reference sequence). The data derive from a study of OX40 agonist ivuxolimab in advanced cancers. Study overall: Subjects had a mean age of roughly 60 years, with a range of roughly 20 to 80; about 83% were male.

The repertoire was sequenced with immunoSEQ multiplex PCR; TCRdb's copy has only in-frame clones and lacks some. The repertoire has 45,000 or so clones, around 83% of them found once; the top ten carry roughly 2.6%. Enrollment shut out patients with autoimmune disease history or systemic immunosuppression. Sampling of blood occurred at baseline, cycle 4 day 1, and cycle 7 day 1. The sample consisted of CD4+ or CD8+ T cells sorted from blood, taken in a trial of the OX40 agonist ivuxolimab. The V and J genes are TRBV6-6 and TRBJ2-1; 8 bases match TRBD1. The sequence was obtained from an adult with an advanced solid tumor such as melanoma, head and neck, liver or kidney cancer. The CDR3 loop reads CASSLTGVGSNEQFF. The DNA of the CDR3 is TGTGCCAGCAGTCTGACAGGGGTTGGGAGCAATGAGCAGTTCTTC.